This T cell receptor beta chain came from a study of early T cells in non-severe SARS-CoV-2 infection. There are a few counts of this clonotype. Germline CDR1 LGHDT, CDR2 YNNKEL (reference sequence). The V and J ends lost 0 bases and 4 bases respectively, with 14 bases between them. There are 16 residues in the CDR3. Attachment of unique molecular identifiers was made to individual cDNA molecules. Each CDR3 protein gets one entry after TCRdb re-called the 5' RACE reads with MiXCR. The profile shows about 94,000 distinct CDR3 sequences, approximately 13% of them singletons. Material: whole blood. This receptor was identified in an adult who was a healthcare worker with PCR-confirmed SARS-CoV-2 infection or an uninfected control (not recorded which). The gene calls are TRBV3-1 and TRBJ2-3, with a tentative D call TRBD2 (6 bases). The CDR3 sequence is CASSQDRRAGSDTQYF. The CDR3 DNA is TGTGCCAGCAGCCAAGATCGGCGCGCGGGGTCAGATACGCAGTATTTT.